This passage covers 11 T cell receptor beta chains from one sample sequenced in a study of cytomegalovirus exposure and HLA in healthy donors. Researchers ran the PCR with 60 Vbeta and 13 Jbeta primers. Sequencing was performed with immunoSEQ multiplex PCR; in TCRdb, only in-frame clones are kept and a portion is missing. The repertoire table contains under 70,000 clones. The sample consisted of PBMCs. The source of these receptors is a woman aged 25 to 45 in good health and CMV-seropositive.

The rearrangement links TRBV9 to TRBJ2-1; the match to TRBD2 covers 12 bases. V lost 3 bases to trimming and J lost 8 bases; unmatched junction nucleotides: 9. The CDR3 has 16 amino acids. Germline V gives CDR1 SGDLS, CDR2 YYNGEE. The CDR3 reads CASSGEPGLAGHEQFF. DNA for the CDR3: TGTGCCAGCAGCGGCGAGCCGGGACTAGCGGGTCATGAGCAGTTCTTC.

The CDR3 nucleotides are TGCGCCAGCAGCTTGCGGCAGGGGATTGAAAAACTGTTTTTT. Protein: CASSLRQGIEKLFF. The gene calls are TRBV5-1 and TRBJ1-4; maybe TRBD1 (6 bases). Trimming stripped 1 base from V and 7 bases from J, with 11 bases between. The CDR3 length is 14 residues. Germline lookup yields CDR1 SGHRS and CDR2 YFSETQ.

V gene TRBV5-1 combines with J gene TRBJ1-3; no clear D gene. Germline CDR1 is SGHRS and CDR2 is YFSETQ. CDR3 length: 15 amino acids. V was trimmed by 0 bases and J by 0 bases, leaving 7 bases between them. The CDR3 protein is CASSLGTDSGNTIYF. DNA of the CDR3: TGCGCCAGCAGCTTGGGCACAGACTCTGGAAACACCATATATTTT. The full variable domain, rest sourced from reference TRBV5-1 and TRBJ1-3, is KAGVTQTPRYLIKTRGQQVTLSCSPISGHRSVSWYQQTPGQGLQFLFEYFSETQRNKGNFPGRFSGRQFSNSRSEMNVSTLELGDSALYLCASSLGTDSGNTIYFGEGSWLTVV.

The chain combines TRBV29-1 with TRBJ2-7, with 12 bases identical to TRBD2. This CDR3 has 15 amino acids. Germline CDR1 and CDR2: SQVTM and ANQGSEA. The V segment lost 2 bases and the J segment 2 bases; nucleotides outside the gene matches: 4. The CDR3, as DNA: TGCAGCGTTGAATTCTCTAGCGGGAGGGCCTACGAGCAGTACTTC. Translating gives CSVEFSSGRAYEQYF.

The rearrangement links TRBV7-9 to TRBJ2-5, with 8 bases lining up with TRBD2. V was clipped by 9 bases and J by 0 bases; unmatched bases: 9. Germline-derived CDR1 and CDR2 are SEHNR and FQNEAQ (reference sequence). The CDR3 contains 15 residues. The CDR3 protein is CASNGASGYQETQYF. The CDR3 DNA reads as TGTGCCAGTAATGGGGCTAGCGGGTACCAAGAGACCCAGTACTTC.

V and J are TRBV6-1 and TRBJ2-7; D is possibly TRBD2 (7 bases). There are 15 residues in the CDR3. The V end lost 4 bases, the J end lost 3 bases, and 16 bases lay between the germline ends. The germline V gene has CDR1 MNHNS and CDR2 SASEGT. The DNA for the CDR3 is TGTGCCAGCAGTGCAGGGCGGGGGCCGTACTACGAGCAGTACTTC. Translated, it gives CASSAGRGPYYEQYF.

The chain carries TRBV20-1 and TRBJ2-5; possibly TRBD2 for D (6 bases). V was cut by 6 bases and J by 4 bases, with 9 bases left in between. This CDR3 comprises 11 residues. The germline V gene has CDR1 DFQATT and CDR2 SNEGSKA (reference sequence). The CDR3 reads CSAGTRETQYF. CDR3 nucleotides: TGCAGTGCAGGGACTCGAGAGACCCAGTACTTC.

This rearrangement joins TRBV4-1 to TRBJ2-1; D is possibly TRBD2 (6 bases). Germline V gene data show CDR1 as MGHRA and CDR2 as YSYEKL. This CDR3 has 12 residues. V was trimmed by 6 bases and J by 8 bases, leaving 11 bases between them. This CDR3 reads CASSTGTHEQFF. The CDR3 DNA reads TGCGCCAGCAGTACCGGGACTCATGAGCAGTTCTTC.

V gene TRBV30 combines with J gene TRBJ1-1; D not resolved. The CDR3 sequence is 14 residues long. V was cut by 2 bases and J by 3 bases, with 13 bases left in between. Germline CDR1 and CDR2: GTSNPN and SVGIG (reference sequence). The CDR3 bases are TGTGCCTGGAGTTCTCACGGGGAGGACACTGAAGCTTTCTTT. Translated, it gives CAWSSHGEDTEAFF.

The V and J genes are TRBV19 and TRBJ1-1; the match to TRBD1 covers 7 bases. Germline V gene data show CDR1 as LNHDA and CDR2 as SQIVND (reference sequence). V trimming: 1 base; J trimming: 3 bases; junction bases outside the gene matches: 2. The CDR3 extends over 14 amino acids. The CDR3: CASSIAGGDTEAFF. The CDR3 region has the DNA TGTGCCAGTAGTATAGCAGGGGGAGACACTGAAGCTTTCTTT.

The gene calls are TRBV5-6 and TRBJ1-1; D unresolved. Germline assignment: CDR1 SGHDT and CDR2 YYEEEE. CDR3 length: 13 residues. The ends were cut back, 0 bases at V and 8 bases at J, with 11 bases in the middle. The CDR3 region is CASSLAPLTEAFF. For the CDR3, the DNA is TGTGCCAGCAGCTTGGCCCCCCTAACGGAAGCTTTCTTT.